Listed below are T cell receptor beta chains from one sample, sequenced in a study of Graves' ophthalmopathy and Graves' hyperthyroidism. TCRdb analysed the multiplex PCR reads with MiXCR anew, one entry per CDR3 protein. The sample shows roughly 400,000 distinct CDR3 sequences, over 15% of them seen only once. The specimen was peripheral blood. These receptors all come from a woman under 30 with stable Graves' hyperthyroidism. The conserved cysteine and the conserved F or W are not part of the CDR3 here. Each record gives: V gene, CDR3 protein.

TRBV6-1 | ASSETGFQETQY
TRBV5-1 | TSSLGRGDYGYT
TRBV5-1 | ASSGTHRTGGKRYEQY
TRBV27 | ASSIYRDSVYGYT
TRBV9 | ASSVGQANSPLH
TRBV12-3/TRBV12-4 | ASSARGTIY
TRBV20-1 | SARTSGDVYTQY
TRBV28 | ASRLQGRQGAF
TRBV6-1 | ASTPGRPYGYT
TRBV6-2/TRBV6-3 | ASGGVSEQY
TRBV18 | ASSPLDRTNYGYT
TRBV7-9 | ASSHSGQGDSPLH
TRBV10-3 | AISEAGTTGGYT
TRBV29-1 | SVDDREGTEAF
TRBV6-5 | ASSYRATYEQY
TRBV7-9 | ASSLVPSGIQETQY
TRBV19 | ASTDRVTEAL
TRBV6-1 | ASTIGTVFTGELF
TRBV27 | ASSSRDLAHYEQY
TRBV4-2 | ASSQENYPTGELF
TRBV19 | ASSRQPQSWGGYT
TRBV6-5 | ASSYAGWRNSYGYT
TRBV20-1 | SARTGDQETQY
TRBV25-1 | ASGDLAGGETQY
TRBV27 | ASSSPGFGRFEQY
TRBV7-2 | ASSFPQGSQAF
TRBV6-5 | ASSYEGEYGYT
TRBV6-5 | ASSLWDNQETQY
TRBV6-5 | ASRPPGRSREQY
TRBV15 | ATSRNQKNQPQH
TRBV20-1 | SANGWPNTEAF
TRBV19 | ASSIEPTGSNSNQPQH
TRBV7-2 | ASSSTGTSPLH
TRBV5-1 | ASSLVSSGGARSSETQY
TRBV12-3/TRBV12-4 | ASSPRGGQGNQPQH
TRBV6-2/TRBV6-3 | ASKIFRDGPYEQY
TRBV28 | ASCSGSYEQY
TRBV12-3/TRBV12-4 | ASSQDKAF
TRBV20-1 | SASSGTSGNTIY
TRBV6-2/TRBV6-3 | ASTGQTAYEQY